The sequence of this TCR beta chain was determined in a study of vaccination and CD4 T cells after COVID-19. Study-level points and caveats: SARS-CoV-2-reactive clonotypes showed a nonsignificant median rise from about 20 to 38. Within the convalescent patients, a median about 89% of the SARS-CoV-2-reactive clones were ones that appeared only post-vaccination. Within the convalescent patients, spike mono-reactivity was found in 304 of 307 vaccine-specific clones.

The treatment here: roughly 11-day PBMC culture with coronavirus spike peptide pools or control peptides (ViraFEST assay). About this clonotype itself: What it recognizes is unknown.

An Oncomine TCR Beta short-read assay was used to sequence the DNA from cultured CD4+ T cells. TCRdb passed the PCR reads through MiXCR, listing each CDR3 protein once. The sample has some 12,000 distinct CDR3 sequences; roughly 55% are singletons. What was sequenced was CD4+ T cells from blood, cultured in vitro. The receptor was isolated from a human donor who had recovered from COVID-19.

As DNA, the CDR3 is TGTGCCAGCAGTTACTACCGGACAGGGGGCGGAATAGTTGAAGCTTTCTTT. Translated: CASSYYRTGGGIVEAFF. The chain couples TRBV6-2 or TRBV6-3 to TRBJ1-1; 11 nucleotides match TRBD1. The CDR3 has 17 amino acids. Germline V lookup: CDR1 MNHEY, CDR2 SVGEGT. Unmatched junction bases numbered 11, after V lost 1 base and J lost 7 bases.